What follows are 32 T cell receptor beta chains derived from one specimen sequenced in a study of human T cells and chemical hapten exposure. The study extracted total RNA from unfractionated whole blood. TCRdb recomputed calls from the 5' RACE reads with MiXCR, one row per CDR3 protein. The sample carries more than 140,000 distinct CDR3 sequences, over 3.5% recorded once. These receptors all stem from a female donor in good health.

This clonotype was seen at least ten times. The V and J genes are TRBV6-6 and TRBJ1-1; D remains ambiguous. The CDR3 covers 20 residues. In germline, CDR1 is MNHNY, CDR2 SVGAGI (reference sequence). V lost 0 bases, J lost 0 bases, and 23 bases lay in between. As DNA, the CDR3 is TGTGCCAGCAGTTACTCCGGTGGCCAGTACGGGGTGAGCATGAACACTGAAGCTTTCTTT. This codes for CASSYSGGQYGVSMNTEAFF.

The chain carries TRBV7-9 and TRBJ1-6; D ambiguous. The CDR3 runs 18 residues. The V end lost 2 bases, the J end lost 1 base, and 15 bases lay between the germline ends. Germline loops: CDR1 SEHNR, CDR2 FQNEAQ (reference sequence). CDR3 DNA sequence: TGTGCCAGCAGCTTAAGGAACGCGGCGGCGTCCTATAATTCACCCCTCCACTTT. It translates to CASSLRNAAASYNSPLHF.

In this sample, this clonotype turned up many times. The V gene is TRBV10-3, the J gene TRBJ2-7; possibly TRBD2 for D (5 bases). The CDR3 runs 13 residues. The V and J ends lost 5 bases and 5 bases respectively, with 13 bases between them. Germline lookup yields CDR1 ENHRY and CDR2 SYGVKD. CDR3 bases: TGTGCCATCAGTACCAATCCTAGCCACGAGCAGTACTTC. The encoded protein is CAISTNPSHEQYF.

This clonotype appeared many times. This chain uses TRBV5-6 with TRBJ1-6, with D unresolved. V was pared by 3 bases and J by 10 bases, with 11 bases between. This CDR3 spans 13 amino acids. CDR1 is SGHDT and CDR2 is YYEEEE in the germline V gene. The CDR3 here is CASSSGPGSPLHF. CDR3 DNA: TGTGCCAGCAGCTCCGGACCGGGATCACCCCTCCACTTT.

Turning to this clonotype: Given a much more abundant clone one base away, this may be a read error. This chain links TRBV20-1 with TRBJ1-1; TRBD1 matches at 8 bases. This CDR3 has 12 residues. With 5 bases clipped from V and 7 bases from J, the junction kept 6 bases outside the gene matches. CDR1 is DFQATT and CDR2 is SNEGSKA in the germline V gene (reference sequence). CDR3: CSADDRGNEAFF. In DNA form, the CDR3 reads TGCAGTGCTGACGACAGGGGCAATGAAGCTTTCTTT.

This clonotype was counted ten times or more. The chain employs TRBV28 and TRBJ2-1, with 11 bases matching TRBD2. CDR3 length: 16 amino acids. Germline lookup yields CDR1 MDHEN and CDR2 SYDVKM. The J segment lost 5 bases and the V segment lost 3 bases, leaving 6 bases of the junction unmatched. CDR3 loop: CASSFQLAGGDNEQFF. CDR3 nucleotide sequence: TGTGCCAGCAGTTTCCAGCTAGCGGGGGGCGACAATGAGCAGTTCTTC. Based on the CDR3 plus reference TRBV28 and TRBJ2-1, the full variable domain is DVKVTQSSRYLVKRTGEKVFLECVQDMDHENMFWYRQDPGLGLRLIYFSYDVKMKEKGDIPEGYSVSREKKERFSLILESASTNQTSMYLCASSFQLAGGDNEQFFGPGTRLTVL.

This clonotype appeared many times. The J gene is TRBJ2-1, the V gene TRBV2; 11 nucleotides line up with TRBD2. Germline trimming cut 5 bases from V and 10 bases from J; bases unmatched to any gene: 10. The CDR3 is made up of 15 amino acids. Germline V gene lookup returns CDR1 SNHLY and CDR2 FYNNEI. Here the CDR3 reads CASSSLAGGQGEQFF. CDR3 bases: TGTGCCAGCAGTTCTCTAGCGGGGGGCCAGGGAGAGCAGTTCTTC.

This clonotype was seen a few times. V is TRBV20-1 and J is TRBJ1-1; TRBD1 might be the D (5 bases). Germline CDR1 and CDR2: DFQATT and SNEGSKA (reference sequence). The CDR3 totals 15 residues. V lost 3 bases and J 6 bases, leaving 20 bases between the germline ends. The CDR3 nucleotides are TGCAGTGCTAGTGATCGTGGACACTTGACATCTGAAGCTTTCTTT. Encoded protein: CSASDRGHLTSEAFF.

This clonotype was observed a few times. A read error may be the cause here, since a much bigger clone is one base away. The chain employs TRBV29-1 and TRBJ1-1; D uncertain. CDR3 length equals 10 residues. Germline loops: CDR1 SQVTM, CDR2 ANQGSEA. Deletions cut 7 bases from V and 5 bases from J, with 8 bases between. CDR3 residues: CSGGDTEAFF. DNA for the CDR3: TGCAGCGGTGGAGATACTGAAGCTTTCTTT.

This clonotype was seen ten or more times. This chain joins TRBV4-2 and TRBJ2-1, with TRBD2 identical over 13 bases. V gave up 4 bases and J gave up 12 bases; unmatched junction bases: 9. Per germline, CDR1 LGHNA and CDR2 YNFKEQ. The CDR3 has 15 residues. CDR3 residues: CASSPLGTSGVGQFF. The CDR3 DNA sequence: TGTGCCAGCAGCCCGCTGGGGACTAGCGGGGTAGGGCAGTTCTTC.

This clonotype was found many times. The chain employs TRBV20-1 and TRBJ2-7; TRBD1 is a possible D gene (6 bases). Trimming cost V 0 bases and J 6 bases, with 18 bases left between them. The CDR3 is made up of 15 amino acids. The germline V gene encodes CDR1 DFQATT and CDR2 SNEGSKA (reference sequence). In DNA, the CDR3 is TGCAGTGCTAGAGATCCGGGCCCGACAGGAGGCGAGCAGTACTTC. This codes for CSARDPGPTGGEQYF.

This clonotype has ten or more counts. CDR3 amino acids: CSAPKTGTANSPLHF. CDR3 in DNA: TGCAGTGCTCCCAAAACCGGGACGGCTAATTCACCCCTCCACTTT. The V gene is TRBV20-1, the J gene TRBJ1-6, with a weak D call TRBD1 (5 bases). Germline loops: CDR1 DFQATT, CDR2 SNEGSKA (reference sequence). The CDR3 runs to 15 residues. Deletions cut 5 bases from V and 6 bases from J, with 17 bases between.

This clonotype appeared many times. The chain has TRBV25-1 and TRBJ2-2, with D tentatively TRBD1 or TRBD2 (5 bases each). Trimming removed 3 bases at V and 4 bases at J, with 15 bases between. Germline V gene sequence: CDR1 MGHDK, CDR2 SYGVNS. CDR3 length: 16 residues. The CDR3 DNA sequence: TGTGCCAGCAGTGATGCGGGCAGGGTGGGCACCGGGGAGCTGTTTTTT. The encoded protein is CASSDAGRVGTGELFF.

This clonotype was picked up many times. The CDR3 bases are TGTGCCAGCAGAGAGATTAGCGGGAGCTCCTACGAGCAGTACTTC. This sequence encodes CASREISGSSYEQYF. The chain combines TRBV6-2 or TRBV6-3 with TRBJ2-7; TRBD2 matches at 9 bases. V trimming: 6 bases; J trimming: 0 bases; junction bases outside the gene matches: 6. Germline V gene sequence: CDR1 MNHEY, CDR2 SVGEGT. The CDR3 totals 15 residues.

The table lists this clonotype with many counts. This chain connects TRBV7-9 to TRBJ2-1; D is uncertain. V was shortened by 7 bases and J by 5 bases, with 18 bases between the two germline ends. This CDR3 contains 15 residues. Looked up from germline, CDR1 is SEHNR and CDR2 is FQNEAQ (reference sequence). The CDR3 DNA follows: TGTGCCAGCATAGACCGGCGGTCGGCTAACAATGAGCAGTTCTTC. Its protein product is CASIDRRSANNEQFF.

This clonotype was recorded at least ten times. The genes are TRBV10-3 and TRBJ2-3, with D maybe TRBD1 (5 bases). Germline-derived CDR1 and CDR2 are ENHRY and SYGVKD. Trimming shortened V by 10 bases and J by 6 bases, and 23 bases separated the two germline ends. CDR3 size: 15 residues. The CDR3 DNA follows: TGTGCCACCTCCCTAAGAGAAGGGGCGTCTGATACGCAGTATTTT. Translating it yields CATSLREGASDTQYF.

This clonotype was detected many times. CDR3 loop: CASTLERPLNQPQHF. Here the CDR3 DNA reads TGTGCCAGCACCCTAGAGCGGCCCCTCAATCAGCCCCAGCATTTT. The J gene is TRBJ1-5, the V gene TRBV2; D is unresolved. Germline V gene sequence: CDR1 SNHLY, CDR2 FYNNEI. V lost 7 bases to trimming and J lost 3 bases, with 16 bases between them. The CDR3 is 15 amino acids.

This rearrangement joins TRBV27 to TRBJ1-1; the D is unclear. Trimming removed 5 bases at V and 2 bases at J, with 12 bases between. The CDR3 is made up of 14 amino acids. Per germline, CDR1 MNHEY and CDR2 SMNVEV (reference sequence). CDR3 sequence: CASSPLKGNTEAFF. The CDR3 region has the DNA TGTGCCAGCAGTCCCCTTAAGGGAAACACTGAAGCTTTCTTT.

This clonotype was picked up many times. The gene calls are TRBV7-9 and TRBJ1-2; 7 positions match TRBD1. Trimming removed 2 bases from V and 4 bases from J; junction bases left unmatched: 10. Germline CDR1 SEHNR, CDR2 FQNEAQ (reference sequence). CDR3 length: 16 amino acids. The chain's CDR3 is CASSLTYQGVGYGYTF. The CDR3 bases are TGTGCCAGCAGCTTAACCTACCAGGGGGTCGGCTATGGCTACACCTTC.

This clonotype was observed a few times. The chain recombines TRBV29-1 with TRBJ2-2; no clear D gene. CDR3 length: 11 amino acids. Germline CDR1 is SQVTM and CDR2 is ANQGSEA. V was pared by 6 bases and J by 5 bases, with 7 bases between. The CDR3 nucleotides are TGCAGCGTGGATCGTACCGGGGAGCTGTTTTTT. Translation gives CSVDRTGELFF.

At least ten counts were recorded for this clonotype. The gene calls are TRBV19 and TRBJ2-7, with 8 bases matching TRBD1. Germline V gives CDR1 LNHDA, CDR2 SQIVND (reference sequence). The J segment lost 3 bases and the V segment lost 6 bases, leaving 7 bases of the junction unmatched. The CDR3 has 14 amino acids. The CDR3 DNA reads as TGTGCCAGTAGCGGGACAGGTAGAATCTACGAGCAGTACTTC. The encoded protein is CASSGTGRIYEQYF.

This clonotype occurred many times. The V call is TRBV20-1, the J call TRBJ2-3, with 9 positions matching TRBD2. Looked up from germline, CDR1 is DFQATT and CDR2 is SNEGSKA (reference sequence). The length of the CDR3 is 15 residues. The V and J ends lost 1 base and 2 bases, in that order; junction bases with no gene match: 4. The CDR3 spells CSARGAGGITDTQYF. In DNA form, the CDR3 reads TGCAGTGCTAGAGGGGCGGGGGGGATCACAGATACGCAGTATTTT.

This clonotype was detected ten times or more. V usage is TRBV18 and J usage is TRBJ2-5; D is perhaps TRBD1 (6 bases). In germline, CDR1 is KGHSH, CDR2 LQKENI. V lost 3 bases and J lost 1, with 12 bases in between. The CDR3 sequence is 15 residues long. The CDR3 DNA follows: TGTGCCAGCTCACCGGATTTGGGGGCCCAAGAGACCCAGTACTTC. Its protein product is CASSPDLGAQETQYF.

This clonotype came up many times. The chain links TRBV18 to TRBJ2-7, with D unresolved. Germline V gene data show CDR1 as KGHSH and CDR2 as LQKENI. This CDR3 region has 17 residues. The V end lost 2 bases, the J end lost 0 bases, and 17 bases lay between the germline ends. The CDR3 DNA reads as TGTGCCAGCTCACCATTTTCCGTAGGGCCGGGCTCCTACGAGCAGTACTTC. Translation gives CASSPFSVGPGSYEQYF.

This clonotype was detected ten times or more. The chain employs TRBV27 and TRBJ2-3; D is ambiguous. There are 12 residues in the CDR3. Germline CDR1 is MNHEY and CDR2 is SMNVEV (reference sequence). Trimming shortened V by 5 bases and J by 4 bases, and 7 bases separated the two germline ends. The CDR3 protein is CASSESPDTQYF. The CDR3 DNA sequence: TGTGCCAGCAGTGAGTCGCCAGATACGCAGTATTTT.

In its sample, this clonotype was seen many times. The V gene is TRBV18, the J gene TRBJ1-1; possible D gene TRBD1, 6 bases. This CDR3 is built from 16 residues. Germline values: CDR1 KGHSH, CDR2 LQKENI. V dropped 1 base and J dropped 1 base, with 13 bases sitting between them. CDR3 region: CASSPLGGSKNTEAFF. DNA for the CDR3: TGTGCCAGCTCACCACTAGGGGGAAGTAAGAACACTGAAGCTTTCTTT.

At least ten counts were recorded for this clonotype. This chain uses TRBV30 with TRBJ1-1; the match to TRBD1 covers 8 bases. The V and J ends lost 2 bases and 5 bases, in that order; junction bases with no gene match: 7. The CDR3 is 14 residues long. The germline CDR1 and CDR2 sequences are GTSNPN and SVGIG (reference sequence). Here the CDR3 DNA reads TGTGCCTGGAGTACAGGACAGGGAGGGACTGAAGCTTTCTTT. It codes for CAWSTGQGGTEAFF.

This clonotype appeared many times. Here the CDR3 reads CASSLDANPYGYTF. For the CDR3, the DNA is TGCGCCAGCAGCTTGGACGCCAATCCCTATGGCTACACCTTC. The chain joins TRBV5-1 to TRBJ1-2; D ambiguous. CDR3 length: 14 residues. CDR1 is SGHRS, CDR2 YFSETQ, per germline. Trimming took 0 bases from V and 4 from J, leaving 10 bases between them.

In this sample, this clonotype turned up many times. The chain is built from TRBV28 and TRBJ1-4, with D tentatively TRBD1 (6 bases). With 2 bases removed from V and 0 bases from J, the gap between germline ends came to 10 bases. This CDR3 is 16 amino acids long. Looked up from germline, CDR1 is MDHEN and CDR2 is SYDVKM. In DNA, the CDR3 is TGTGCCAGCAGTTTAACCCAGGGGACAACTAATGAAAAACTGTTTTTT. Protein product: CASSLTQGTTNEKLFF. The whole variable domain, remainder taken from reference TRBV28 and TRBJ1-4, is DVKVTQSSRYLVKRTGEKVFLECVQDMDHENMFWYRQDPGLGLRLIYFSYDVKMKEKGDIPEGYSVSREKKERFSLILESASTNQTSMYLCASSLTQGTTNEKLFFGSGTQLSVL.

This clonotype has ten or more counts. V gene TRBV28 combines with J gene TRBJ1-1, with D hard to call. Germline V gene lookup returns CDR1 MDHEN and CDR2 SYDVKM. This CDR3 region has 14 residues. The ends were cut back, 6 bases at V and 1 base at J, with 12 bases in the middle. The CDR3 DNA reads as TGTGCCAGCAGACTCGGGCCTCAGAACACTGAAGCTTTCTTT. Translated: CASRLGPQNTEAFF.

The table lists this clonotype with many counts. The CDR3 reads CASSLEQGRWAFF. The CDR3 DNA reads TGTGCCAGCAGCTTAGAACAGGGGAGATGGGCTTTCTTT. The J gene is TRBJ1-1, the V gene TRBV7-8; 7 bases are a match to TRBD1. CDR3 length: 13 residues. CDR1 and CDR2 from the germline V gene are SGHVS and FQNEAQ. The V segment lost 1 base and the J segment 11 bases; nucleotides outside the gene matches: 7.

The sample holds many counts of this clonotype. The CDR3 is CSARDQMETLQETQYF. The CDR3 DNA sequence: TGCAGTGCTAGAGATCAGATGGAGACCTTACAAGAGACCCAGTACTTC. The gene calls are TRBV20-1 and TRBJ2-5; D unresolved. Germline CDR1 DFQATT, CDR2 SNEGSKA (reference sequence). The ends were cut back, 0 bases at V and 2 bases at J, with 16 bases in the middle. This CDR3 spans 16 amino acids.